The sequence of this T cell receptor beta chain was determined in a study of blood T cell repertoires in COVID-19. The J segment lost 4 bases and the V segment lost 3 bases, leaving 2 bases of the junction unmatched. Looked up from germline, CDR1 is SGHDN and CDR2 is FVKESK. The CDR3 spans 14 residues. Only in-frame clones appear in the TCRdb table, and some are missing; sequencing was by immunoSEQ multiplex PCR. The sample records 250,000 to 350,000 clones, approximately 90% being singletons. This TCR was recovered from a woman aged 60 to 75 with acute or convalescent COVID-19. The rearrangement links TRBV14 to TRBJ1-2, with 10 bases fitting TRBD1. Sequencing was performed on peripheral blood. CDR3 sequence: CASSQGQGSYGYTF. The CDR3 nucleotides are TGTGCCAGCAGCCAGGGACAGGGGAGCTATGGCTACACCTTC.